This T cell receptor (beta chain) came from a study of tumor-infiltrating lymphocytes in oesophageal squamous cell carcinoma. TCRdb re-called the PCR reads with MiXCR, one entry per CDR3 protein. Counted here are around 18,000 distinct CDR3 sequences, 35% to 50% occurring once; the ten biggest clones make up 29%. V was cut by 5 bases and J by 1 base, with 8 bases left in between. Germline assignment: CDR1 SGHTA and CDR2 FQGNSA. CDR3 length: 13 amino acids. This clonotype turned up a few times. The V and J genes are TRBV7-2 and TRBJ1-1; D remains ambiguous. Sequencing used esophageal tumor tissue. The TCR sequence derives from a male donor with esophageal squamous cell carcinoma. CDR3 in DNA: TGTGCCAGCAGCCTCCCATGGAACACTGAAGCTTTCTTT. Residues: CASSLPWNTEAFF. Drawing the rest from reference TRBV7-2 and TRBJ1-1, the complete variable domain is GAGVSQSPSNKVTEKGKDVELRCDPISGHTALYWYRQSLGQGLEFLIYFQGNSAPDKSGLPSDRFSAERTGGSVSTLTIQRTQQEDSAVYLCASSLPWNTEAFFGQGTRLTVV.